This section outlines one TCR beta chain sequence together with its context. Its antigen is currently unknown. It was by quantitative 5'-RACE with molecular barcodes that TCR beta libraries were made. TCRdb used MiXCR to reprocess the 5' RACE reads, holding one entry per CDR3 protein. The sample consists of under 250,000 distinct CDR3 sequences, approximately 30% of them appearing once. This entry is derived from a study of CD8 T cells in ankylosing spondylitis. Overall study findings and caveats: Both synovial fluid and blood in reactive arthritis had previously been reported to carry some motif variants.

The TCR originated in a male donor with ankylosing spondylitis or in good health (not recorded which). Sequencing was done on a sample of blood, either unsorted or a sorted T cell fraction (not recorded which).

Here the CDR3 reads CASSNGGTGANEQFF. The CDR3 coding sequence is TGTGCCAGCAGTAACGGGGGGACAGGGGCGAATGAGCAGTTCTTC. The V call is TRBV6-5, the J call TRBJ2-1; 10 bases map to TRBD1. V dropped 5 bases and J dropped 7; count of bases not matched to a gene: 8. Germline-derived CDR1 and CDR2 are MNHEY and SVGAGI. The CDR3 is 15 residues long.